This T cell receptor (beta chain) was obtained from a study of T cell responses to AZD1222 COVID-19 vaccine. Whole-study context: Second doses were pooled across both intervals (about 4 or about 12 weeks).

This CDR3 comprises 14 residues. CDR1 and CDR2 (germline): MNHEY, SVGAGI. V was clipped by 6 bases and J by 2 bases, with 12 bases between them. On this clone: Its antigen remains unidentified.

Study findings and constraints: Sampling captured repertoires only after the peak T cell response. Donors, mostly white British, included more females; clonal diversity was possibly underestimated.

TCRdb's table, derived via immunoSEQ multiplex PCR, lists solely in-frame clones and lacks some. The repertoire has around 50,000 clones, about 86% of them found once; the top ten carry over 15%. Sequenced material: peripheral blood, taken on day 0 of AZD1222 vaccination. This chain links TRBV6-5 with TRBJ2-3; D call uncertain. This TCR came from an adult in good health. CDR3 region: CASRWKKDTDTQYF. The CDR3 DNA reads TGTGCCAGCAGATGGAAAAAGGACACAGATACGCAGTATTTT.